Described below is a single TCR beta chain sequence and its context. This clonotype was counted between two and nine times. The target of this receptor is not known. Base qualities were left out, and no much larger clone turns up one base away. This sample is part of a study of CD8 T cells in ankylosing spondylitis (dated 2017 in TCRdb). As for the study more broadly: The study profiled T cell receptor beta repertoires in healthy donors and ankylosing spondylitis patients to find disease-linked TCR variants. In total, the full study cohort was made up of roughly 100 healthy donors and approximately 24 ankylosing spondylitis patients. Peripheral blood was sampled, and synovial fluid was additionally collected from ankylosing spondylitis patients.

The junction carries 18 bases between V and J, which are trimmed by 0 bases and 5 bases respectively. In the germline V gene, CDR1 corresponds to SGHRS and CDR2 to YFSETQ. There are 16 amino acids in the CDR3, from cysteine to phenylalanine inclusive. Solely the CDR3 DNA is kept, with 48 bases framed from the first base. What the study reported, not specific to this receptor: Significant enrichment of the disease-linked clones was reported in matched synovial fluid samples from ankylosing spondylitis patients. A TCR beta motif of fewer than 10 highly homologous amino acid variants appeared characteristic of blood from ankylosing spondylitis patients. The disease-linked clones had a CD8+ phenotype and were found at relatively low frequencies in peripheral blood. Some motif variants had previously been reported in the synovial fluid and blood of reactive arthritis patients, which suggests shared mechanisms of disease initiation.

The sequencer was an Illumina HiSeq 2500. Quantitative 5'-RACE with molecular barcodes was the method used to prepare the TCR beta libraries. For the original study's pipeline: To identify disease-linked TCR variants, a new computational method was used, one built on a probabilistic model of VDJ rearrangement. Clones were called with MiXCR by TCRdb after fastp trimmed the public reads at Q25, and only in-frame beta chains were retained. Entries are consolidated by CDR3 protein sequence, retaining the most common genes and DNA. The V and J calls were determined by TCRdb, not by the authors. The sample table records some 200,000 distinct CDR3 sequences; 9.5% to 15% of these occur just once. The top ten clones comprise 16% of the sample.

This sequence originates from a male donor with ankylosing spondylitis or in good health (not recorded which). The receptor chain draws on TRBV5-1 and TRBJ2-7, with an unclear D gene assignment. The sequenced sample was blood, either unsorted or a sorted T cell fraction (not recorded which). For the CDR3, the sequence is CASSLEVITVFHEQYF. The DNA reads TGCGCCAGCAGCTTGGAGGTTATTACAGTATTTCACGAGCAGTACTTC.